This T cell receptor (beta chain) was identified during a study of beta chain features in type 1 diabetes. Since all of the isolated RNA was reverse transcribed, expressed TCRB transcripts were what got sequenced. Libraries were prepared by immunoSEQ multiplex PCR; TCRdb keeps only in-frame clonotypes and omits some of them. The repertoire includes 350,000 to 400,000 clones, approximately 15% of them detected once, and approximately 0.019% sits in the top ten. Germline V CDR1 and CDR2: MNHNY, SVGAGI (reference sequence). V lost 11 bases and J 6 bases, leaving 23 bases between the germline ends. The CDR3 runs 15 residues.

The chain uses TRBV6-6 and TRBJ2-1; tentatively, D is TRBD1 (6 bases). Material: naive CD4+ T cells from blood. The receptor's source is a woman between 18 and 29 years old in good health. CDR3 in DNA: TGTGCCGTAGAGGTGACCCAGGGGTATCTCAATGAGCAGTTCTTC. This encodes CAVEVTQGYLNEQFF.